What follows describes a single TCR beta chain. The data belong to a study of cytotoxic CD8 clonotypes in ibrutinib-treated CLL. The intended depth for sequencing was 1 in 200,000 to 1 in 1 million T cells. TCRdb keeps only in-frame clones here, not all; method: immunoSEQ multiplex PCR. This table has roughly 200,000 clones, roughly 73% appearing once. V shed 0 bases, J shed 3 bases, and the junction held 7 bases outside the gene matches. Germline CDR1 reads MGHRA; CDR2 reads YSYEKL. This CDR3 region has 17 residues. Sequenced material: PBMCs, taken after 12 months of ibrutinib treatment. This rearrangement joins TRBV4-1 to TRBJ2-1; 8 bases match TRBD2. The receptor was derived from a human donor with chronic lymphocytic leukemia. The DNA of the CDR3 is TGCGCCAGCAGCCAAGATGCCGCTGCGGGAGGCTACAATGAGCAGTTCTTC. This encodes CASSQDAAAGGYNEQFF.